These 28 T cell receptor beta chains were all obtained from the same sample, sequenced in a study of post-analysis software for immune sequencing data. General observations from the study: In patients, TRBV5-6, TRBV5-1 and TRBV20-1 belonged to five TRBV segments found more frequently than in controls.

These receptors have no identified antigens. Carried by the TCR beta cDNA libraries were unique molecular identifiers. TCRdb fed the PCR reads into MiXCR, producing one record per CDR3 protein. Among fewer than 850,000 distinct CDR3 sequences listed, just over 45% were seen once. The sequencing input was blood. The receptors here all came from a girl aged 5 to 17 with multiple sclerosis.

This chain links TRBV7-6 with TRBJ2-7, with D unresolved. V was trimmed by 0 bases and J by 0 bases, leaving 9 bases between them. Looked up from germline, CDR1 is SGHVS and CDR2 is FNYEAQ. CDR3 length: 15 amino acids. CDR3 in DNA: TGTGCCAGCAGCTTAGCGGAAGGTGCCTCCTACGAGCAGTACTTC. This gives the protein CASSLAEGASYEQYF.

This clonotype came up a few times. This chain joins TRBV10-1 and TRBJ2-7, with 10 bases lining up with TRBD1. This CDR3 has 14 residues. Losses at the gene ends were 6 bases for V and 4 bases for J; bases not matched to a gene: 6. Germline V gene lookup returns CDR1 WNHNN and CDR2 SYGVQD (reference sequence). The CDR3 DNA reads TGCGCCAGCAGACTCGACAGGGGGCCATACGAGCAGTACTTC. It yields the protein CASRLDRGPYEQYF.

This chain connects TRBV7-2 to TRBJ1-5, with D possibly matching TRBD1 (5 bases). Germline values: CDR1 SGHTA, CDR2 FQGNSA. V lost 1 base and J lost 6, with 13 bases in between. CDR3 length: 15 residues. The CDR3 loop is CASSLGQGKRQPQHF. CDR3 DNA: TGTGCCAGCAGCTTAGGGCAGGGTAAGCGTCAGCCCCAGCATTTT.

This clonotype was seen a few times. The J gene is TRBJ2-3, the V gene TRBV29-1, with D perhaps TRBD2 (6 bases). This CDR3 spans 14 amino acids. Trimming removed 6 bases at V and 4 bases at J, with 17 bases between. CDR1 and CDR2 (germline): SQVTM, ANQGSEA. The CDR3 loop reads CSVVEARGADTQYF. The CDR3 coding sequence is TGCAGCGTCGTTGAAGCCCGCGGGGCAGATACGCAGTATTTT.

The rearrangement joins TRBV24-1 to TRBJ1-5; D is possibly TRBD1 (6 bases). The CDR3 runs to 15 residues. The germline V and J ends were trimmed by 5 bases and 7 bases, with 17 bases remaining between them. CDR1 KGHDR and CDR2 SFDVKD come from the germline V gene. The CDR3 sequence: CATSGPGGAGQPQHF. In nucleotides, the CDR3 is TGTGCCACCAGTGGGCCTGGGGGGGCGGGACAGCCCCAGCATTTT.

This chain links TRBV20-1 with TRBJ2-1, with 9 bases matching TRBD1. CDR1 DFQATT and CDR2 SNEGSKA come from the germline V gene (reference sequence). After removal of 3 bases from V and 13 bases from J, the junction contained 7 bases not matched to a gene. CDR3 length: 12 residues. The CDR3, as DNA: TGCAGTGCTAGGACGGACAGGGGTCTCCAGTTCTTC. Translation: CSARTDRGLQFF.

The chain carries TRBV28 and TRBJ1-6; no definite D call. Germline-derived CDR1 and CDR2 are MDHEN and SYDVKM. Trimming took off 7 bases at V and 8 bases at J, with 18 bases between the two ends. CDR3 size: 15 residues. The CDR3 nucleotides are TGTGCCAGCACCCCAGGACGTCAATTACATTCACCCCTCCACTTT. Translation gives CASTPGRQLHSPLHF.

This chain joins TRBV20-1 and TRBJ2-7, with 8 bases matching TRBD2. The V and J ends lost 2 bases and 2 bases, in that order; junction bases with no gene match: 14. The CDR3 loop spans 17 amino acids. CDR1 and CDR2 (germline): DFQATT, SNEGSKA (reference sequence). The CDR3 bases are TGCAGTGCTAGACCCAAAACAAAACTAGCGGACCCCTACGAGCAGTACTTC. Translation gives CSARPKTKLADPYEQYF.

The rearrangement links TRBV15 to TRBJ2-4; no firm D call. CDR3 size: 13 residues. V was clipped by 0 bases and J by 8 bases, with 8 bases between them. The germline CDR1 and CDR2 sequences are LNHNV and YYDKDF (reference sequence). CDR3 coding DNA: TGTGCCACCAGCAGAGATTATGTGGACATTCAGTACTTC. Translation gives CATSRDYVDIQYF. The full variable domain, rest sourced from reference TRBV15 and TRBJ2-4, is DAMVIQNPRYQVTQFGKPVTLSCSQTLNHNVMYWYQQKSSQAPKLLFHYYDKDFNNEADTPDNFQSRRPNTSFCFLDIRSPGLGDTAMYLCATSRDYVDIQYFGAGTRLSVL.

The chain combines TRBV5-1 with TRBJ1-1, with D unclear. This CDR3 has 14 residues. The germline CDR1 and CDR2 sequences are SGHRS and YFSETQ. Trimming left V 1 base short and J 3 bases short, with 10 bases between. In DNA, the CDR3 is TGCGCCAGCAGCTTGAAAGGGTTGGACACTGAAGCTTTCTTT. Protein product: CASSLKGLDTEAFF.

The chain joins TRBV9 to TRBJ2-1; TRBD2 agrees at 7 bases. The J segment lost 8 bases and the V segment lost 0 bases, leaving 11 bases of the junction unmatched. Germline V gene lookup returns CDR1 SGDLS and CDR2 YYNGEE. This CDR3 region has 16 residues. The CDR3 spells CASSVGSGARVDEQFF. DNA for the CDR3: TGTGCCAGCAGCGTAGGCAGCGGGGCAAGGGTAGATGAGCAGTTCTTC.

Only a few counts were recorded for this clonotype. The chain has TRBV5-6 and TRBJ1-2; D gene uncertain. The CDR3 length is 14 residues. V was shortened by 1 base and J by 7 bases, with 14 bases between the two germline ends. Per the germline V gene, CDR1 is SGHDT and CDR2 is YYEEEE. The CDR3 bases are TGTGCCAGCAGCTTGTTGACCCCAGCCCCTGGCTACACCTTC. Its translation is CASSLLTPAPGYTF. Full variable domain (rest looked up from reference TRBV5-6 and TRBJ1-2): DAGVTQSPTHLIKTRGQQVTLRCSPKSGHDTVSWYQQALGQGPQFIFQYYEEEERQRGNFPDRFSGHQFPNYSSELNVNALLLGDSALYLCASSLLTPAPGYTFGSGTRLTVV.

This sequence joins TRBV3-1 and TRBJ2-1, with TRBD1 identical over 10 bases. CDR3 length: 15 residues. Germline V gives CDR1 LGHDT, CDR2 YNNKEL (reference sequence). The V segment lost 4 bases and the J segment 2 bases; nucleotides outside the gene matches: 2. The CDR3 loop reads CASSRDRGAYNEQFF. In DNA form, the CDR3 reads TGTGCCAGCAGCCGGGACAGGGGTGCCTACAATGAGCAGTTCTTC.

The chain combines TRBV5-1 with TRBJ2-3; tentative D call: TRBD2 (5 bases). The CDR3 length is 14 residues. CDR1 SGHRS and CDR2 YFSETQ come from the germline V gene. The V gene lost 3 bases and the J gene lost 4 bases, with 12 bases spanning the gap. The CDR3 bases are TGCGCCAGCAGCTGGGAGACCCGCGCAGATACGCAGTATTTT. It yields the protein CASSWETRADTQYF.

A single count supports this clonotype. The chain joins TRBV28 to TRBJ1-2; perhaps TRBD1 as D (5 bases). In germline, CDR1 is MDHEN, CDR2 SYDVKM. CDR3 length: 13 residues. V lost 5 bases to trimming and J lost 2 bases, with 9 bases between them. The CDR3 region is CASSKRQNYGYTF. The CDR3 nucleotides read TGTGCCAGCAGTAAAAGACAGAACTATGGCTACACCTTC.

The V and J genes are TRBV7-2 and TRBJ1-1; 9 bases are shared with TRBD1. The V and J ends lost 5 bases and 1 base, in that order; junction bases with no gene match: 11. Germline assignment: CDR1 SGHTA and CDR2 FQGNSA. The CDR3 extends over 17 amino acids. The CDR3 region is CASSVHRGPGENTEAFF. CDR3 nucleotides: TGTGCCAGCAGCGTACACAGGGGGCCGGGGGAGAACACTGAAGCTTTCTTT.

The chain recombines TRBV9 with TRBJ2-3; 10 nucleotides line up with TRBD2. This CDR3 has 15 residues. CDR1 SGDLS and CDR2 YYNGEE come from the germline V gene. The J segment lost 6 bases and the V segment lost 0 bases, leaving 4 bases of the junction unmatched. The CDR3 reads CASSVGASGSDTQYF. The CDR3 bases are TGTGCCAGCAGCGTAGGGGCTAGCGGGAGTGATACGCAGTATTTT. The whole variable domain, filled in from reference TRBV9 and TRBJ2-3, reads DSGVTQTPKHLITATGQRVTLRCSPRSGDLSVYWYQQSLDQGLQFLIQYYNGEERAKGNILERFSAQQFPDLHSELNLSSLELGDSALYFCASSVGASGSDTQYFGPGTRLTVL.

The rearrangement joins TRBV5-1 to TRBJ2-4; TRBD1 matches at 9 bases. Germline V gene sequence: CDR1 SGHRS, CDR2 YFSETQ. Trimming at V came to 2 bases and at J to 13 bases, leaving 13 bases not matched to a gene. The CDR3 totals 15 residues. The CDR3 is CASSFNRGPLWEQYF. As DNA, the CDR3 is TGCGCCAGCAGCTTTAACAGGGGGCCGCTTTGGGAGCAGTACTTC. The full variable domain, rest sourced from reference TRBV5-1 and TRBJ2-4, is KAGVTQTPRYLIKTRGQQVTLSCSPISGHRSVSWYQQTPGQGLQFLFEYFSETQRNKGNFPGRFSGRQFSNSRSEMNVSTLELGDSALYLCASSFNRGPLWEQYFGAGTRLSVL.

The chain carries TRBV24-1 and TRBJ2-3; 9 nucleotides match TRBD1. Losses at the gene ends were 4 bases for V and 6 bases for J; bases not matched to a gene: 10. Germline values: CDR1 KGHDR, CDR2 SFDVKD. The CDR3 is 16 residues long. Here the CDR3 reads CATSEVGTGRPDTQYF. The CDR3 DNA reads TGTGCCACCAGTGAGGTAGGGACAGGGCGCCCGGATACGCAGTATTTT.

This clonotype was observed a handful of times. Mismatch with germline at one junction end may stem from a read error. The CDR3, as DNA: TGTGCTAGCAGCCCCCTGGGGCTAGCGGGAGAGACCCAGTACTTC. As protein: CASSPLGLAGETQYF. V and J are TRBV7-7 and TRBJ2-5; TRBD2 aligns across 8 bases. From germline, CDR1 is SSHAT and CDR2 FNYEAQ (reference sequence). The CDR3 runs to 15 residues.

This clonotype was observed a few times. The chain links TRBV4-2 to TRBJ1-2; D gene unclear. The V gene lost 0 bases and the J gene lost 5 bases, with 19 bases spanning the gap. Per the germline V gene, CDR1 is LGHNA and CDR2 is YNFKEQ. There are 17 residues in the CDR3. Written as DNA, the CDR3 is TGTGCCAGCAGCCAAGAGAGTCCCGCCTCCGGGGTTTATGGCTACACCTTC. Its protein product is CASSQESPASGVYGYTF.

This chain links TRBV20-1 with TRBJ2-7; TRBD1 agrees at 9 bases. J gave up 3 bases and V 1 base, and 4 bases lay outside the gene matches. The CDR3 extends over 14 amino acids. The V gene's germline CDR1 is DFQATT and CDR2 SNEGSKA (reference sequence). Written as DNA, the CDR3 is TGCAGTGCTAGAGGGCGGGACAGGGTCTACGAGCAGTACTTC. This encodes CSARGRDRVYEQYF.

This clonotype was detected only a few times. The genes are TRBV7-3 and TRBJ2-3, with D unresolved. The CDR3 sequence is 16 residues long. Per the germline V gene, CDR1 is SGHTA and CDR2 is FQGTGA. The V end lost 2 bases, the J end lost 2 bases, and 14 bases lay between the germline ends. This chain's CDR3 is CASSLSPISVTDTQYF. CDR3 DNA: TGTGCCAGCAGCTTATCCCCGATTTCGGTCACAGATACGCAGTATTTT.

This chain joins TRBV4-2 and TRBJ2-5; unclear D gene. Germline V CDR1 and CDR2: LGHNA, YNFKEQ. V was cut by 4 bases and J by 0 bases, with 9 bases left in between. The CDR3 is made up of 14 amino acids. For the CDR3, the DNA is TGTGCCAGCAGCCGGTTGGGGTACCAAGAGACCCAGTACTTC. Protein: CASSRLGYQETQYF.

V usage is TRBV9 and J usage is TRBJ2-5; the D call may be TRBD1 or TRBD2 (5 bases each). The DNA end is a closer match to TRBJ2-7, so the J assignment may be wrong. Germline CDR1 reads SGDLS; CDR2 reads YYNGEE. The CDR3 sequence is 14 residues long. CDR3 in amino acids: CASSVGEKGYEQYF. The CDR3 DNA sequence: TGTGCCAGCAGCGTAGGGGAGAAGGGGTACGAGCAGTACTTC.

This clonotype has a handful of counts. The chain uses TRBV7-9 and TRBJ2-7; TRBD1 might be the D (6 bases). The V gene's germline CDR1 is SEHNR and CDR2 FQNEAQ (reference sequence). This CDR3 has 16 residues. V lost 1 base, J lost 4 bases, and 17 bases lay in between. DNA of the CDR3: TGTGCCAGCAGCTTAGACGAACAGGGAAGGTGGTACGAGCAGTACTTC. It is translated as CASSLDEQGRWYEQYF.

CDR3 loop: CASSFVRQSNNEQFF. CDR3 DNA: TGTGCCAGCAGTTTTGTTAGACAAAGCAACAATGAGCAGTTCTTC. The rearrangement joins TRBV12-3 or TRBV12-4 to TRBJ2-1; D remains unclear. The CDR3 length is 15 residues. V lost 3 bases and J lost 5, with 14 bases in between.

The V gene is TRBV4-3, the J gene TRBJ2-3; 8 bases match TRBD2. Losses at the gene ends were 0 bases for V and 6 bases for J; bases not matched to a gene: 14. The CDR3 length is 18 residues. The germline V gene encodes CDR1 LGHNA and CDR2 YSLEER. The CDR3 reads CASSQDLGRAGALDTQYF. The CDR3 DNA sequence: TGCGCCAGCAGCCAAGATTTGGGGCGAGCGGGAGCCCTGGATACGCAGTATTTT.